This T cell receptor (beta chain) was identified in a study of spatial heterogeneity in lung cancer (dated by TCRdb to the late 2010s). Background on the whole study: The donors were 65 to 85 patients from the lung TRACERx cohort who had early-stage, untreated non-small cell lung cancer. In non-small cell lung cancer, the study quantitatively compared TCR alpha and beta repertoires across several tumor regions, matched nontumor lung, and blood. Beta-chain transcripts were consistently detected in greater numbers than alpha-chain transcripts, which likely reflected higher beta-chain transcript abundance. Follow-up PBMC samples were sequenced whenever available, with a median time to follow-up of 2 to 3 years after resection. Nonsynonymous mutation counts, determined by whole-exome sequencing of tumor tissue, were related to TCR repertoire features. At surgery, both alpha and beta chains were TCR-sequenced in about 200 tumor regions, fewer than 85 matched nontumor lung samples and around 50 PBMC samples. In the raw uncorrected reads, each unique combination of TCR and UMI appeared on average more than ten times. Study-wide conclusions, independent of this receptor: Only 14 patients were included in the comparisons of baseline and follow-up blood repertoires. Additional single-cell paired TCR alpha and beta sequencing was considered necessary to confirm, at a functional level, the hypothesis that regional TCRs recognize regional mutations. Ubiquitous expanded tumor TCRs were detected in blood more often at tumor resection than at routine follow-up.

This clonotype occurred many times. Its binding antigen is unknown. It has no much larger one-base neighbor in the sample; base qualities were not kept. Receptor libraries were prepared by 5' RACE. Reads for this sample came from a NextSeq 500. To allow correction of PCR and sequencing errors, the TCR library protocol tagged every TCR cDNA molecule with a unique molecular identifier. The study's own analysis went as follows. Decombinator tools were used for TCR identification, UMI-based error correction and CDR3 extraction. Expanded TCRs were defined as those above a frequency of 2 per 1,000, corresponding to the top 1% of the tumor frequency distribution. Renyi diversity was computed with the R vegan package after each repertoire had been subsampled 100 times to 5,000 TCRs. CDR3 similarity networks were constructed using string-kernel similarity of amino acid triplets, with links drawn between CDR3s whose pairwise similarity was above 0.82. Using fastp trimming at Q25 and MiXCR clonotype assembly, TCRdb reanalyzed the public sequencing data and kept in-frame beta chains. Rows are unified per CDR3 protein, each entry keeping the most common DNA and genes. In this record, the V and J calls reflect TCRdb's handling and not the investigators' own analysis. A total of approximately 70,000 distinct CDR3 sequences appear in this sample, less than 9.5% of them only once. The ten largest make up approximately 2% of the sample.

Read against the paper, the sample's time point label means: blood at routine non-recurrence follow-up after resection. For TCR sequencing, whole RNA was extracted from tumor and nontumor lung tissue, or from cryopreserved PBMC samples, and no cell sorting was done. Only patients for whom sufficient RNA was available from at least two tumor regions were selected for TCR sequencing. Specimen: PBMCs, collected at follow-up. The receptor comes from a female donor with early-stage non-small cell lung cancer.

The nucleotide sequence reads TGTGCCAGCAGCTTAGATGTTACTAGCGGGGGAGAGAAGCAGTTCTTC. This translates into CASSLDVTSGGEKQFF. Here the chain combines TRBV7-9 and TRBJ2-1, with 11 bases in between that match TRBD2. The CDR1 and CDR2 encoded by the germline V gene (reference sequence) are SEHNR and FQNEAQ. V loses 1 base at its end and J loses 11 bases; junction bases beyond the gene matches: 10. CDR3 length: 16 amino acids, cysteine to phenylalanine. Only the CDR3 region is kept as DNA, spanning 48 bases read in frame from base 1.